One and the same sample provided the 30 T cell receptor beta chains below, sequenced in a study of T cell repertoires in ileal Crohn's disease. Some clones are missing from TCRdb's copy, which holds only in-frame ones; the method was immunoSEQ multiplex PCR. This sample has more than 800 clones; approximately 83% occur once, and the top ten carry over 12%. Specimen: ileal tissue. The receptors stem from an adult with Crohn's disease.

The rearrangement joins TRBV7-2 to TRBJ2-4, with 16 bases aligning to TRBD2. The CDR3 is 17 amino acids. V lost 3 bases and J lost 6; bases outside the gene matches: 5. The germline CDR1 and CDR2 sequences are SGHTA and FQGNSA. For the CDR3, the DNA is TGTGCCAGCAGCTTGGGACTAGCGGGGGGGCAGGGAAACATTCAGTACTTC. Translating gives CASSLGLAGGQGNIQYF.

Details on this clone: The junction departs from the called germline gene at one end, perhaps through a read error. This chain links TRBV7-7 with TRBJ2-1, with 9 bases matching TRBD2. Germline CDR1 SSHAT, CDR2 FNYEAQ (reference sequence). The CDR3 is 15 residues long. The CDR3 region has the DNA TGTGCTAGCAGCTTATCTGCGGGGGGGAACAATGAGCAGTTCTTC. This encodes CASSLSAGGNNEQFF. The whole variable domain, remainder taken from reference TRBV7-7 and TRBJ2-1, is GAGVSQSPRYKVTKRGQDVTLRCDPISSHATLYWYQQALGQGPEFLTYFNYEAQPDKSGLPSDRFSAERPEGSISTLTIQRTEQRDSAMYRCASSLSAGGNNEQFFGPGTRLTVL.

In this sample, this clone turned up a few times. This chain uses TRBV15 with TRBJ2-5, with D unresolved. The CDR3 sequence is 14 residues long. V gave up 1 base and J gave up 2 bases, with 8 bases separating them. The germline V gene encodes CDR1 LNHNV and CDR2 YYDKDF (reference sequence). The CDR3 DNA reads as TGTGCCACCAGCAGAGTTTCACAACAAGAGACCCAGTACTTC. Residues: CATSRVSQQETQYF.

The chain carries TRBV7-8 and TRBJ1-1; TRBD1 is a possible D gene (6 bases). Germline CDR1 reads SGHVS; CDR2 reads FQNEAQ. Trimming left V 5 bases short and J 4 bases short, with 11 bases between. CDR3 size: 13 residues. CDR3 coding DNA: TGTGCCAGCAGCGTACAGGGAAGCACTGAAGCTTTCTTT. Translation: CASSVQGSTEAFF.

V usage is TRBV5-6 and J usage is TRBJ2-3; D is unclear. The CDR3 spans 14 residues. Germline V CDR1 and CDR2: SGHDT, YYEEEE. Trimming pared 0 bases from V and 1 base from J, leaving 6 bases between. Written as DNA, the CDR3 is TGTGCCAGCAGCTTGGGACAACGCACAGATACGCAGTATTTT. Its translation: CASSLGQRTDTQYF.

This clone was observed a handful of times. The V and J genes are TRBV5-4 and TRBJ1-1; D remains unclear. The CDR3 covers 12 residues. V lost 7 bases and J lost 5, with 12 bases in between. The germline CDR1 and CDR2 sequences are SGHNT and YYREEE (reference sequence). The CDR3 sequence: CASGSEGTEAFF. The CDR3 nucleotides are TGTGCCAGCGGAAGCGAGGGAACTGAAGCTTTCTTT.

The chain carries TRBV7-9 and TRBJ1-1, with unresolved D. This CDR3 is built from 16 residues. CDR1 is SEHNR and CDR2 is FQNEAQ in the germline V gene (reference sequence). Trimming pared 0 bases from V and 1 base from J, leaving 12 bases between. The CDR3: CASSLARSGSNTEAFF. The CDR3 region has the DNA TGTGCCAGCAGCTTAGCTAGGTCGGGTTCGAACACTGAAGCTTTCTTT.

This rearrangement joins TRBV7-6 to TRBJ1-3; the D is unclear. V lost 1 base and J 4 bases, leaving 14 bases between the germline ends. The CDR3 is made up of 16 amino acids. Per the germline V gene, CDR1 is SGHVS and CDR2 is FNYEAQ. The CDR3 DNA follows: TGTGCCAGCAGCTTAGGCTCAGGCTTCACGGGAAACACCATATATTTT. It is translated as CASSLGSGFTGNTIYF.

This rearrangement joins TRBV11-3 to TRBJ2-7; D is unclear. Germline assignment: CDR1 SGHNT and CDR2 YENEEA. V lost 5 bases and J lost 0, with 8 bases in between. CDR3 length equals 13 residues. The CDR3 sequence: CASSHDNSYEQYF. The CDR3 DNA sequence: TGTGCCAGCAGCCATGACAACTCCTACGAGCAGTACTTC.

Written as DNA, the CDR3 is TGTGCCAGCTCACGATTCACTATGGAAGGGGTATCTGGAAACACCATATATTTT. Encoded protein: CASSRFTMEGVSGNTIYF. The rearrangement links TRBV18 to TRBJ1-3, with D possibly matching TRBD1 (5 bases). V lost 4 bases and J 1 base, leaving 20 bases between the germline ends. The CDR3 is 18 amino acids. Germline CDR1 KGHSH, CDR2 LQKENI.

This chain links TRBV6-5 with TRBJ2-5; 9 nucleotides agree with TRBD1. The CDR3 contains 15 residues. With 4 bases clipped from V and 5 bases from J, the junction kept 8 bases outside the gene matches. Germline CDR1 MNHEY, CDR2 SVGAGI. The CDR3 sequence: CASSLRTGVRETQYF. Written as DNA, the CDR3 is TGTGCCAGCAGTTTGAGGACAGGGGTAAGGGAGACCCAGTACTTC.

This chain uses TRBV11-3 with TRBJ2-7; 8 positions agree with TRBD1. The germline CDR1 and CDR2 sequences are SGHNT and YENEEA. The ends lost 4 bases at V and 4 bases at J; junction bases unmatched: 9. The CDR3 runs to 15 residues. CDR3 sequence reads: CASSSVATGVYEQYF. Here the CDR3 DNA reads TGTGCCAGCAGCTCGGTGGCGACAGGGGTGTACGAGCAGTACTTC. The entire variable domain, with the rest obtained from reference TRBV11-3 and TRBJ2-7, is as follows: EAGVVQSPRYKIIEKKQPVAFWCNPISGHNTLYWYLQNLGQGPELLIRYENEEAVDDSQLPKDRFSAERLKGVDSTLKIQPAELGDSAVYLCASSSVATGVYEQYFGPGTRLTVT.

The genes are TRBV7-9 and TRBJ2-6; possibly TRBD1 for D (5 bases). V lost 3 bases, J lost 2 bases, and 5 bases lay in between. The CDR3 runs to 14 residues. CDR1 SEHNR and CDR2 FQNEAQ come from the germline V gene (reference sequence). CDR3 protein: CASSFRAGANVLTF. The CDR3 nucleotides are TGTGCCAGCAGCTTCAGGGCTGGGGCCAACGTCCTGACTTTC.

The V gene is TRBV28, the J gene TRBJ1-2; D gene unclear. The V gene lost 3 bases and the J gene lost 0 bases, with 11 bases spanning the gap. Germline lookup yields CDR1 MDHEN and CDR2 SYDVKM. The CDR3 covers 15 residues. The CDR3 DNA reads TGTGCCAGCAGTTTCACAGCTGGTGCTAACTATGGCTACACCTTC. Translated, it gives CASSFTAGANYGYTF.

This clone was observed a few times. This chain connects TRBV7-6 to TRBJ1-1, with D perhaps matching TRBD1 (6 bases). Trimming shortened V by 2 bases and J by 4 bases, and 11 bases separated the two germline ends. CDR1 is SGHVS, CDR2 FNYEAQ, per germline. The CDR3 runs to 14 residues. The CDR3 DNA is TGTGCCAGCAGCTTAAGACAGGCCGCCACTGAAGCTTTCTTT. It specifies CASSLRQAATEAFF. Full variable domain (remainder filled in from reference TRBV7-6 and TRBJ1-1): GAGVSQSPRYKVTKRGQDVALRCDPISGHVSLYWYRQALGQGPEFLTYFNYEAQQDKSGLPNDRFSAERPEGSISTLTIQRTEQRDSAMYRCASSLRQAATEAFFGQGTRLTVV.

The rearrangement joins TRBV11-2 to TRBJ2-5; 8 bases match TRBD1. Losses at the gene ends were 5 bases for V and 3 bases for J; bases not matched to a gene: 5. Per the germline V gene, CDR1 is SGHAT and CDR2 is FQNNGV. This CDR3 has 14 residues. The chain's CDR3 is CASSRDRTKETQYF. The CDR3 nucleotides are TGTGCCAGCAGCCGGGACAGGACAAAAGAGACCCAGTACTTC.

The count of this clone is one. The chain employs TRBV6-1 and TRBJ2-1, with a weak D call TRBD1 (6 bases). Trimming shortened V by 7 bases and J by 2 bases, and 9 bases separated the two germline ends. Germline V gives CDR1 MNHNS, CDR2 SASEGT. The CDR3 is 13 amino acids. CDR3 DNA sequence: TGTGCCAGCACGTCAGGGGCCTACAATGAGCAGTTCTTC. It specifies CASTSGAYNEQFF.

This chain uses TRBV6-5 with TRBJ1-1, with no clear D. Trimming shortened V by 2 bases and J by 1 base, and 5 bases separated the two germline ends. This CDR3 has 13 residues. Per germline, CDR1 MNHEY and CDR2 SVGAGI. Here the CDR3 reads CASSYRRNTEAFF. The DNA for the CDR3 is TGTGCCAGCAGTTACCGGAGGAACACTGAAGCTTTCTTT.

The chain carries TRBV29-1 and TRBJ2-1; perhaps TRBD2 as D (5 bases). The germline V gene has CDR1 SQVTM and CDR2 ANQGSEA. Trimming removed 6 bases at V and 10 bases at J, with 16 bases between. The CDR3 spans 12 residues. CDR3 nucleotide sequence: TGCAGCGTGAGGGTCAATTCGGGCGAGCAGTTCTTC. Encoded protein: CSVRVNSGEQFF.

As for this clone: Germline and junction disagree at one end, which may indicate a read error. The CDR3 here is CASSADRDTEAFF. Written as DNA, the CDR3 is TGTGCTAGCAGCGCTGACAGGGACACTGAAGCTTTCTTT. This chain uses TRBV7-7 with TRBJ1-1, with 7 nucleotides matching TRBD1. The V gene's germline CDR1 is SSHAT and CDR2 FNYEAQ (reference sequence). The CDR3 has 13 amino acids.

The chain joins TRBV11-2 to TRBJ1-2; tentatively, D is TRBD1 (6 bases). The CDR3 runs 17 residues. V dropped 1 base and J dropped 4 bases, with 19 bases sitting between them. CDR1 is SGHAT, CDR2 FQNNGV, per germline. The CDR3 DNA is TGTGCCAGCAGCTTAGTAGCGTATGACAGGTTGTCCTATGGCTACACCTTC. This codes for CASSLVAYDRLSYGYTF.

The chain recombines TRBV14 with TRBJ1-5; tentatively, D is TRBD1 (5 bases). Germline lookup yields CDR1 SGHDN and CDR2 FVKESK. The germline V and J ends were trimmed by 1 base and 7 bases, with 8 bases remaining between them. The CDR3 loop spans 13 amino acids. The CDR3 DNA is TGTGCCAGCAGCCAAGGGAGGGGCCAGCCCCAGCATTTT. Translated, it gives CASSQGRGQPQHF.

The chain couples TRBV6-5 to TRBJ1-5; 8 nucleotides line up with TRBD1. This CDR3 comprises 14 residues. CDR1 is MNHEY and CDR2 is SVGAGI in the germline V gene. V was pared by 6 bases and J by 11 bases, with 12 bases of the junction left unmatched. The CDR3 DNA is TGTGCCAGCAGGACGCGACAGGGGAGTTTAGCCCAGCATTTT. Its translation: CASRTRQGSLAQHF.

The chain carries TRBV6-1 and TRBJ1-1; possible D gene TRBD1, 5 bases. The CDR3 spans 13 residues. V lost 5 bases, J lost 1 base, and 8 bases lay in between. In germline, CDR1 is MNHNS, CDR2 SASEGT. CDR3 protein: CASSKTGNTEAFF. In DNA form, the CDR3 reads TGTGCCAGCAGTAAAACAGGGAACACTGAAGCTTTCTTT.

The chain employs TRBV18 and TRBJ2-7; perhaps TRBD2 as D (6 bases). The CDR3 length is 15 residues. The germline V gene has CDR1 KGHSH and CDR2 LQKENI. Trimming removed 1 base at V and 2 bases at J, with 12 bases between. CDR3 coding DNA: TGTGCCAGCTCACCACGGGGAGGTGGGACCTACGAGCAGTACTTC. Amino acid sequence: CASSPRGGGTYEQYF. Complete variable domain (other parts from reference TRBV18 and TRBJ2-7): NAGVMQNPRHLVRRRGQEARLRCSPMKGHSHVYWYRQLPEEGLKFMVYLQKENIIDESGMPKERFSAEFPKEGPSILRIQQVVRGDSAAYFCASSPRGGGTYEQYFGPGTRLTVT.

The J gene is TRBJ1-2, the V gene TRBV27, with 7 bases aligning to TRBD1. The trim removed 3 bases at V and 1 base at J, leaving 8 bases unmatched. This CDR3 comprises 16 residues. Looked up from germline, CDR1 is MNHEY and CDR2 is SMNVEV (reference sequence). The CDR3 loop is CASSFFPTGSNYGYTF. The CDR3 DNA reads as TGTGCCAGCAGTTTCTTCCCGACAGGGAGTAACTATGGCTACACCTTC.

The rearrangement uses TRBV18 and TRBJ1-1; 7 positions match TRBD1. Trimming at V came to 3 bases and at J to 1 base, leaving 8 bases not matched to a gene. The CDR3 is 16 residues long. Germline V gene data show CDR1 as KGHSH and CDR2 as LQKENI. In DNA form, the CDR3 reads TGTGCCAGCTCACCTCAGGGGGGAGGCTCGAACACTGAAGCTTTCTTT. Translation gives CASSPQGGGSNTEAFF.

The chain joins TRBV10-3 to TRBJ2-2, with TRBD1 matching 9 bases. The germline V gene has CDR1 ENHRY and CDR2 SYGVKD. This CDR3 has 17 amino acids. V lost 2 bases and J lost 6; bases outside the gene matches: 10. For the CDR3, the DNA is TGTGCCATCAGTGAGCCACAGGGGGCCTCCCTTTCCGGGGAGCTGTTTTTT. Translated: CAISEPQGASLSGELFF.

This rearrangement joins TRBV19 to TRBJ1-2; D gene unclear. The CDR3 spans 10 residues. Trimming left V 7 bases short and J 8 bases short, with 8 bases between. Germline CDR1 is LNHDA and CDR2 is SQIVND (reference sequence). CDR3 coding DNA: TGTGCCAGTAAGAGGGAAGGCTACACCTTC. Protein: CASKREGYTF.

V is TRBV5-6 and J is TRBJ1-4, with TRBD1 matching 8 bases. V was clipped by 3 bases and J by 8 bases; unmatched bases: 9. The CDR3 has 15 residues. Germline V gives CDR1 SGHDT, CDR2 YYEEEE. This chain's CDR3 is CASSWTGRIGEKLFF. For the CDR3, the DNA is TGTGCCAGCAGCTGGACAGGGAGAATCGGAGAAAAACTGTTTTTT.